The sample holds one count of the clone carrying this TCR beta chain. These data are taken from a study of cytomegalovirus exposure and HLA in healthy donors. V shed 3 bases and J 1 base; nucleotides not matched to a gene: 2. CDR3 size: 14 residues. Germline CDR1 SGDLS, CDR2 YYNGEE. Libraries were prepared by immunoSEQ multiplex PCR; TCRdb keeps only in-frame clonotypes and omits some of them. The sample holds roughly 200,000 clones, about 89% seen once. This chain connects TRBV9 to TRBJ2-3, with TRBD1 matching over 7 bases. The TCR comes from a man aged 30-40 years in good health and CMV-seropositive. The specimen was PBMCs. The CDR3 loop is CASSGDSGTDTQYF. CDR3 sequence (DNA): TGTGCCAGCAGCGGGGACAGTGGCACAGATACGCAGTATTTT.